Below are 21 T cell receptor beta chains sequenced from a single sample in a study of blood T cell repertoires in COVID-19. Produced via immunoSEQ multiplex PCR; TCRdb's table is partial and in-frame only. The data contain under 60,000 clones, around nine tenths of them singletons. Sequenced material: peripheral blood. These receptors came from a human donor with active COVID-19. The donor label of this sample is uncertain.

The chain carries TRBV6-5 and TRBJ1-2, with unresolved D. CDR1 is MNHEY and CDR2 is SVGAGI in the germline V gene. The CDR3 is 13 amino acids. The germline V and J ends were trimmed by 6 bases and 3 bases, with 11 bases remaining between them. CDR3 DNA: TGTGCCAGCAGCCTCGACATTTACTATGGCTACACCTTC. Translating gives CASSLDIYYGYTF.

J is TRBJ1-2 and V is TRBV19; unclear D gene. The germline V gene has CDR1 LNHDA and CDR2 SQIVND (reference sequence). The V end lost 3 bases, the J end lost 1 base, and 6 bases lay between the germline ends. This CDR3 comprises 13 residues. CDR3 sequence reads: CASSISNNYGYTF. CDR3 sequence (DNA): TGTGCCAGTAGTATTTCCAATAACTATGGCTACACCTTC.

The rearrangement uses TRBV28 and TRBJ1-4; D perhaps matches TRBD1 (5 bases). The V end lost 5 bases, the J end lost 8 bases, and 15 bases lay between the germline ends. Germline CDR1 MDHEN, CDR2 SYDVKM. The CDR3 has 14 amino acids. CDR3 sequence: CASSQGKVWEKLFF. CDR3 sequence (DNA): TGTGCCAGCAGTCAGGGAAAAGTATGGGAAAAACTGTTTTTT. Full variable domain (rest looked up from reference TRBV28 and TRBJ1-4): DVKVTQSSRYLVKRTGEKVFLECVQDMDHENMFWYRQDPGLGLRLIYFSYDVKMKEKGDIPEGYSVSREKKERFSLILESASTNQTSMYLCASSQGKVWEKLFFGSGTQLSVL.

The rearrangement joins TRBV12-2 to TRBJ2-2; the table's TRBD2 call for D was not verified on the DNA. TRBV12-2 is shown as a pseudogene. The CDR3 has 13 amino acids. The CDR3 sequence is CASPTRGTGELFF. In nucleotides, the CDR3 is TGTGCAAGTCCCACGCGGGGGACCGGGGAGCTGTTTTTT.

V gene TRBV18 combines with J gene TRBJ1-1, with no clear D. Looked up from germline, CDR1 is KGHSH and CDR2 is LQKENI. The CDR3 loop spans 14 amino acids. V was clipped by 4 bases and J by 1 base, with 10 bases between them. CDR3 nucleotide sequence: TGTGCCAGCTCACGAGAAGATCGGAACACTGAAGCTTTCTTT. This encodes CASSREDRNTEAFF.

The chain joins TRBV6-5 to TRBJ2-1; possible D gene TRBD2, 7 bases. The CDR3 runs to 14 residues. Trimming took off 7 bases at V and 7 bases at J, with 17 bases between the two ends. CDR1 and CDR2 from the germline V gene are MNHEY and SVGAGI. The CDR3 sequence is CASMGAGARNEQFF. As DNA, the CDR3 is TGTGCCAGCATGGGGGCGGGGGCGCGTAATGAGCAGTTCTTC.

The genes are TRBV9 and TRBJ2-3, with D possibly TRBD2 on 6 matching bases. V shed 1 base and J shed 6 bases, with 12 bases lying between them. In germline, CDR1 is SGDLS, CDR2 YYNGEE. This CDR3 region has 14 residues. The CDR3 DNA reads as TGTGCCAGCAGCGTACTCCTAGCGCCGGATACGCAGTATTTT. It is translated as CASSVLLAPDTQYF.

J is TRBJ1-2 and V is TRBV6-5; D is unresolved. This CDR3 is built from 13 residues. Trimming left V 5 bases short and J 3 bases short, with 10 bases between. Germline V lookup: CDR1 MNHEY, CDR2 SVGAGI. The CDR3 loop is CASSPREDYGYTF. The CDR3 DNA reads as TGTGCCAGCAGTCCTCGGGAGGACTATGGCTACACCTTC.

This clone was counted once. The J gene is TRBJ1-2, the V gene TRBV28, with no clear D. Germline-derived CDR1 and CDR2 are MDHEN and SYDVKM. The CDR3 consists of 11 residues. V lost 6 bases and J lost 4, with 6 bases in between. The CDR3 sequence is CASSNPYGYTF. DNA for the CDR3: TGTGCCAGCAGCAATCCCTATGGCTACACCTTC.

The chain links TRBV6-5 to TRBJ1-2; the D gene is possibly TRBD1 (6 bases). This CDR3 is 14 amino acids long. Trimming removed 6 bases from V and 4 bases from J, with 15 bases in between. Germline V gene data show CDR1 as MNHEY and CDR2 as SVGAGI. CDR3: CASRGGRVPYGYTF. CDR3 nucleotide sequence: TGTGCCAGCAGGGGGGGGCGGGTGCCCTATGGCTACACCTTC.

The chain joins TRBV7-2 to TRBJ2-5, with 13 bases that match TRBD2. Trimming at V came to 3 bases and at J to 5 bases, leaving 3 bases not matched to a gene. Germline V lookup: CDR1 SGHTA, CDR2 FQGNSA. The CDR3 loop spans 15 amino acids. The chain's CDR3 is CASSFVLAGGETQYF. In DNA form, the CDR3 reads TGTGCCAGCAGCTTCGTACTAGCGGGAGGGGAGACCCAGTACTTC.

The V and J genes are TRBV7-9 and TRBJ1-2, with D unresolved. Germline assignment: CDR1 SEHNR and CDR2 FQNEAQ (reference sequence). The CDR3 totals 13 residues. Trimming cost V 3 bases and J 1 base, with 6 bases left between them. Here the CDR3 reads CASSFEVNYGYTF. In DNA, the CDR3 is TGTGCCAGCAGCTTTGAGGTTAACTATGGCTACACCTTC.

This chain joins TRBV5-1 and TRBJ2-7; 10 bases line up with TRBD1. V lost 9 bases to trimming and J lost 4 bases; unmatched junction nucleotides: 7. There are 13 residues in the CDR3. The germline V gene has CDR1 SGHRS and CDR2 YFSETQ. DNA for the CDR3: TGCGCCACCGCCCGGGACAGGGGTTACGAGCAGTACTTC. It yields the protein CATARDRGYEQYF. Combining the CDR3 with reference TRBV5-1 and TRBJ2-7 gives the whole variable domain KAGVTQTPRYLIKTRGQQVTLSCSPISGHRSVSWYQQTPGQGLQFLFEYFSETQRNKGNFPGRFSGRQFSNSRSEMNVSTLELGDSALYLCATARDRGYEQYFGPGTRLTVT.

This clone was counted once. This sequence joins TRBV7-9 and TRBJ1-5; weak D call: TRBD1 (5 bases). The CDR3 totals 14 residues. With 2 bases removed from V and 5 bases from J, the gap between germline ends came to 10 bases. Germline CDR1 SEHNR, CDR2 FQNEAQ (reference sequence). The CDR3 DNA follows: TGTGCCAGCAGCTTATTGGGGGGTGATCAGCCCCAGCATTTT. Its translation is CASSLLGGDQPQHF. The full variable domain, completed using reference TRBV7-9 and TRBJ1-5, is DTGVSQNPRHKITKRGQNVTFRCDPISEHNRLYWYRQTLGQGPEFLTYFQNEAQLEKSRLLSDRFSAERPKGSFSTLEIQRTEQGDSAMYLCASSLLGGDQPQHFGDGTRLSIL.

The chain is built from TRBV11-2 and TRBJ1-2; possible D gene TRBD1, 6 bases. This CDR3 region has 14 residues. Trimming removed 6 bases at V and 3 bases at J, with 14 bases between. Germline V gives CDR1 SGHAT, CDR2 FQNNGV. As DNA, the CDR3 is TGTGCCAGCAGTTCCGGGGGGGGCCACTATGGCTACACCTTC. Protein sequence: CASSSGGGHYGYTF. The full variable domain, in which reference TRBV11-2 and TRBJ1-2 provide the parts outside the CDR3, is EAGVAQSPRYKIIEKRQSVAFWCNPISGHATLYWYQQILGQGPKLLIQFQNNGVVDDSQLPKDRFSAERLKGVDSTLKIQPAKLEDSAVYLCASSSGGGHYGYTFGSGTRLTVV.

The V call is TRBV7-9, the J call TRBJ2-1; TRBD2 is a possible D gene (5 bases). The V gene lost 8 bases and the J gene lost 3 bases, with 11 bases spanning the gap. This CDR3 has 13 amino acids. CDR1 and CDR2 (germline): SEHNR, FQNEAQ (reference sequence). CDR3 bases: TGTGCCAGCGGATCGGGGTTCTACAATGAGCAGTTCTTC. This encodes CASGSGFYNEQFF.

The chain couples TRBV6-5 to TRBJ1-2; 9 nucleotides match TRBD1. J lost 7 bases, V lost 7 bases, and 7 bases had no gene match. CDR1 MNHEY and CDR2 SVGAGI come from the germline V gene. The CDR3 spans 13 residues. CDR3 amino acids: CASKLTGGSGYTF. CDR3 DNA: TGTGCCAGCAAACTGACAGGGGGAAGTGGCTACACCTTC.

The J gene is TRBJ2-5, the V gene TRBV12-5, with a possible D match to TRBD1 (6 bases). Germline V gene lookup returns CDR1 LGHNT and CDR2 FRNRAP. There are 12 residues in the CDR3. The ends were cut back, 6 bases at V and 5 bases at J, with 10 bases in the middle. CDR3 amino acids: CASGRGVETQYF. The CDR3 DNA reads TGTGCTAGTGGCAGGGGCGTCGAGACCCAGTACTTC.

The rearrangement uses TRBV6-1 and TRBJ2-5; 7 bases align to TRBD1. The CDR3 totals 14 residues. Germline V lookup: CDR1 MNHNS, CDR2 SASEGT. The trim removed 1 base at V and 4 bases at J, leaving 3 bases unmatched. CDR3 sequence: CASSEGPGGETQYF. The CDR3 DNA reads TGTGCCAGCAGTGAAGGACCAGGGGGAGAGACCCAGTACTTC.

The chain joins TRBV28 to TRBJ1-2; 7 bases agree with TRBD1. This CDR3 region has 14 residues. After removal of 5 bases from V and 4 bases from J, the junction contained 7 bases not matched to a gene. The V gene's germline CDR1 is MDHEN and CDR2 SYDVKM. The CDR3, as DNA: TGTGCCAGCAGTCCCCCGGGACAGCTCTATGGCTACACCTTC. This codes for CASSPPGQLYGYTF.

As DNA, the CDR3 is TGTGCCAGCAGCCCCTTCCGGGACAGGGGCACCGGGGAGCTGTTTTTT. It yields the protein CASSPFRDRGTGELFF. The gene calls are TRBV5-4 and TRBJ2-2, with 10 bases fitting TRBD1. The V gene's germline CDR1 is SGHNT and CDR2 YYREEE (reference sequence). Trimming cost V 4 bases and J 4 bases; bases outside gene matches: 7. This CDR3 contains 16 residues.